A selection of T cell receptor beta chains follows, all from one sample in a study of CD8+CD57+ T cells in acquired aplastic anemia. TCRdb itself ran the reads through MiXCR, one entry per CDR3 protein. Of 200,000 to 250,000 distinct CDR3 sequences in the sample, 34% were seen once. The sample consisted of sorted CD4+, CD8+, or CD8+CD57+ T cells (not recorded which) from PBMCs. The source of these receptors is a human donor in good health, serving as a control. Each CDR3 is given with its conserved first and last residue. D genes are given only for firm matches. Clone size is not always given. Where it is, it says once, few, many or a class for expanded clones.

NA	TRBV19	NA	TRBJ2-1	TGTGCCAGTAGTGGATCGGCCGACAACAATGAGCAGTTCTTC	CASSGSADNNEQFF
NA	TRBV10-2	NA	TRBJ1-5	TGCGCCAGCAGTGACAGGCCGGGGCCCAATCAGCCCCAGCATTTT	CASSDRPGPNQPQHF
TRBD1	TRBV6-1	few	TRBJ1-1	TGTGCCAGTCAGGGGGCTAGTAGGTACACTGAAGCTTTCTTT	CASQGASRYTEAFF
TRBD2	TRBV6-1	many	TRBJ2-1	TGTGCCAGCAGTACGACGGGACTAGCCAAAGACGGCAATGAGCAGTTCTTC	CASSTTGLAKDGNEQFF
TRBD1	TRBV12-3/TRBV12-4	NA	TRBJ1-3	TGTGCCAGCAACGGGGACAGGCATAGCTCTGGAAACACCATATATTTT	CASNGDRHSSGNTIYF
NA	TRBV20-1	many	TRBJ1-2	TGCAGTGCTAGAGAACGCGGAGATAACTATGGCTACACCTTC	CSARERGDNYGYTF
TRBD1	TRBV29-1	NA	TRBJ2-7	TGCAGCGTTGGGACAGGGAATGGCTACGAGCAGTACTTC	CSVGTGNGYEQYF
NA	TRBV19	many	TRBJ2-1	TGTGCCAGTAGTATGAATCCCTACAATGAGCAGTTCTTC	CASSMNPYNEQFF
TRBD1	TRBV10-3	NA	TRBJ2-1	TGTGCCATCAGGGCACGGGACAGGGCAGCTTGGGACAATGAGCAGTTCTTC	CAIRARDRAAWDNEQFF
TRBD1	TRBV5-1	few	TRBJ1-4	TGCGCCAGCAGCTCGGGACAGGGGGCAACTAATGAAAAACTGTTTTTT	CASSSGQGATNEKLFF